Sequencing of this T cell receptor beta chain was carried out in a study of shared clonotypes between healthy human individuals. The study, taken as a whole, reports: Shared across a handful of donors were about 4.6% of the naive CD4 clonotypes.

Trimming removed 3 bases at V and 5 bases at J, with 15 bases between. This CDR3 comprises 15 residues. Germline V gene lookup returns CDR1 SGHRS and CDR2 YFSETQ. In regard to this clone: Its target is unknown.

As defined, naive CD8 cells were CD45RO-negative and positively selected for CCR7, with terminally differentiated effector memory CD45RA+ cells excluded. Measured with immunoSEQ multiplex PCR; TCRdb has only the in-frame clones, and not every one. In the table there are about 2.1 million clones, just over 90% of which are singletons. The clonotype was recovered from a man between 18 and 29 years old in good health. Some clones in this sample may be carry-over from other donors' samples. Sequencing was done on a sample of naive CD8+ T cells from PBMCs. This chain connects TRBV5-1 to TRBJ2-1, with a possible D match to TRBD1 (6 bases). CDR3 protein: CASSSKPGTHNEQFF. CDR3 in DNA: TGCGCCAGCAGCTCCAAGCCCGGGACACACAATGAGCAGTTCTTC.